A selection of T cell receptor beta chains follows, all from one sample in a study of cytomegalovirus exposure and HLA in healthy donors. Method: immunoSEQ multiplex PCR; TCRdb's copy keeps in-frame clones and lacks some. The profile covers about 160,000 clones, with approximately 75% appearing a single time and around 2.2% taken by the ten largest. Source material: PBMCs. Receptor source: a man aged 45 to 65 in good health and CMV-seropositive. Both conserved end residues are part of each CDR3. A D gene is named only where the DNA matches it firmly. The listing skips clone size in some rows; elsewhere it reads once, few, many or a size class.

CDR3nt	CDR3aa	d_gene	v_gene	abundance	j_gene
TGCGCCAGCAGCCAAACTTTGACAGGGCGGTACGAGCAGTACTTC	CASSQTLTGRYEQYF	TRBD1	TRBV4-1	-	TRBJ2-7
TGCGCCAGCATACCGGGACAGGGTGCCACTGAAGCTTTCTTT	CASIPGQGATEAFF	TRBD1	TRBV5-1	-	TRBJ1-1
TGTGCCAGCAGCGTAGCTAGAGGGGGGGGGACTGCCTACGAGCAGTACTTC	CASSVARGGGTAYEQYF	-	TRBV9	-	TRBJ2-7
TGTGCCACCAGCACTGGGGACAGAGGTACTAATGAAAAACTGTTTTTT	CATSTGDRGTNEKLFF	TRBD1	TRBV15	once	TRBJ1-4
TGTGCCAGCAGCCAACAACCCCTGGGACAGGGGACCGATGAGCAGTTCTTC	CASSQQPLGQGTDEQFF	TRBD1	TRBV4-2	-	TRBJ2-1
TGCGCCAGCAGCTGGACAAGGGGGAACACTGAAGCTTTCTTT	CASSWTRGNTEAFF	-	TRBV5-1	-	TRBJ1-1
TGCAGCGTTGCCTCAGGCGATAGCAATCAGCCCCAGCATTTT	CSVASGDSNQPQHF	-	TRBV29-1	-	TRBJ1-5
TGCGCCAGCAGCTTGGATGGGCAGAATAATCAGCCCCAGCATTTT	CASSLDGQNNQPQHF	-	TRBV5-1	-	TRBJ1-5
TGCGCCAGCAGCTCTAACTACGAGCAGTACTTC	CASSSNYEQYF	-	TRBV5-1	once	TRBJ2-7
TGTGCCAGCAGTTTGGCATCGCCTAACTATGGCTACACCTTC	CASSLASPNYGYTF	-	TRBV14	-	TRBJ1-2
TGTGCCACTAGGGGACAGGGGGCTTACATTCAGTACTTC	CATRGQGAYIQYF	TRBD1	TRBV28	-	TRBJ2-4
TGTGCCAGCAGCGTTGGGTCTAGCCCCACAGATACGCAGTATTTT	CASSVGSSPTDTQYF	-	TRBV7-9	few	TRBJ2-3
TGTGCCAGCAGCCCTCTGCAACTCAACGAGCAGTACTTC	CASSPLQLNEQYF	-	TRBV5-6	-	TRBJ2-7
TGTGCCAGCAGCCCCGCGACTAGCGGGGGCACAGATACGCAGTATTTT	CASSPATSGGTDTQYF	TRBD2	TRBV11-2	-	TRBJ2-3
TGTGCCAGCAGTGCGGGACAGGGGTCCCCTTCCTACGAGCAGTACTTC	CASSAGQGSPSYEQYF	TRBD1	TRBV27	-	TRBJ2-7
TGTGCCAGCAGCGTAGCCCACGGGGACAGGGAAGGTGAAAAACTGTTTTTT	CASSVAHGDREGEKLFF	TRBD1	TRBV9	-	TRBJ1-4
TGCGCCAGCAGCTTGTCGGGGAGGCGGGAGCTGTTTTTT	CASSLSGRRELFF	-	TRBV5-1	-	TRBJ2-2
TGTGCCAGCAGCGTAGAAGGGAGTCCGGTTAGCACTCTACCCGACACAGATACGCAGTATTTT	CASSVEGSPVSTLPDTDTQYF	-	TRBV9	-	TRBJ2-3
TGTGCCAGTAGCGACAGGGGGCTGGGTAATGAAAAACTGTTTTTT	CASSDRGLGNEKLFF	TRBD1	TRBV6-5	-	TRBJ1-4
TGTGCCAGCAGCTTAGAAAGTGGACTGCCCAATGAGCAGTTCTTC	CASSLESGLPNEQFF	-	TRBV7-2	-	TRBJ2-1
TGTGCCAGCAACCCCGGACAGGTCGGCAATCAGCCCCAGCATTTT	CASNPGQVGNQPQHF	TRBD1	TRBV7-2	once	TRBJ1-5
TGTGCCATCAGTGAGACAGGGGGTGGGGACTATGGCTACACCTTC	CAISETGGGDYGYTF	TRBD1	TRBV10-3	-	TRBJ1-2
TGTGCCATCAGCCTCACTAGCGGGGCGGACGTCACAGAGACCCAGTACTTC	CAISLTSGADVTETQYF	TRBD2	TRBV10-3	few	TRBJ2-5
TGTGCCAGTACCCCTACAGGCTACAATTCACCCCTCCACTTT	CASTPTGYNSPLHF	-	TRBV19	-	TRBJ1-6
TGTGCCAGCACTACAGGGGGGCTTGGCTACACCTTC	CASTTGGLGYTF	TRBD1	TRBV6-5	few	TRBJ1-2
TGCGCCAGCAGCTCGACAGGGGGTGCCTACAATGAGCAGTTCTTC	CASSSTGGAYNEQFF	TRBD1	TRBV5-1	-	TRBJ2-1
TGTGCCAGCAGCAAGCACAGGGACAATGAGCAGTTCTTC	CASSKHRDNEQFF	-	TRBV21-1	-	TRBJ2-1
TGTGCCAGTAGTACAGGGCAAAATCAGCCCCAGCATTTT	CASSTGQNQPQHF	-	TRBV19	-	TRBJ1-5
TGTGCCAGCAGAGACAGGACCAACAATCAGCCCCAGCATTTT	CASRDRTNNQPQHF	-	TRBV2	-	TRBJ1-5
TGTGCCAGTAGTATCCAGGGTAACCCCTACGAGCAGTACTTC	CASSIQGNPYEQYF	-	TRBV19	-	TRBJ2-7
TGTGCCAGCTCACCGGGCGCCCAGAACACTGAAGCTTTCTTT	CASSPGAQNTEAFF	-	TRBV18	once	TRBJ1-1
TGTGCCAGCAGCTTCGGGATTCAACGAGCCTTCCAAGAGACCCAGTACTTC	CASSFGIQRAFQETQYF	-	TRBV11-1	-	TRBJ2-5
TGTGCCAGTAGTAGGTCCAGGGGGAGCTACGAGCAGTACTTC	CASSRSRGSYEQYF	TRBD1	TRBV19	-	TRBJ2-7
TGCGCCAGCAGCCAGGTCCCTCCCCCAGGGAGCAATCAGCCCCAGCATTTT	CASSQVPPPGSNQPQHF	-	TRBV4-1	once	TRBJ1-5
TGTGCCAGCAGTCCTATAGCGGAGTACTACGAGCAGTACTTC	CASSPIAEYYEQYF	-	TRBV6-5	-	TRBJ2-7
TGTGCCAGCAGTGAAGTTCTAGCGGGGGAATACAATGAGCAGTTCTTC	CASSEVLAGEYNEQFF	TRBD2	TRBV6-1	-	TRBJ2-1
TGTGCCAGCAGCAAAGCGGGAAGCGGTATTATTGAGACCCAGTACTTC	CASSKAGSGIIETQYF	-	TRBV21-1	-	TRBJ2-5
TGCGCCAGCAGCTTGGATCGGGGTAACACCATATATTTT	CASSLDRGNTIYF	-	TRBV5-1	-	TRBJ1-3
TGTGCCAGCAACCAGGATCGGCCTAGCGGGGGGCTCTCCACTAGGGGGGCCAAAAACATTCAGTACTTC	CASNQDRPSGGLSTRGAKNIQYF	-	TRBV21-1	-	TRBJ2-4
TGTGCCAGCTCACCTACCCAGGATCAGCCCCAGCATTTT	CASSPTQDQPQHF	-	TRBV18	once	TRBJ1-5
TGTGCCAGCTCCTTATCCTACAGGGGCCTTTCCTACGAGCAGTACTTC	CASSLSYRGLSYEQYF	TRBD1	TRBV11-2	-	TRBJ2-7
TGTGCAAATTCGAGGGGAGGGGCTGGCTACACCTTC	CANSRGGAGYTF	-	TRBV6-1	once	TRBJ1-2
TGTGCCAGCAGCTCCGACAGCGGGGGGGCCAGAGAGACCCAGTACTTC	CASSSDSGGARETQYF	TRBD2	TRBV7-2	-	TRBJ2-5
TGTGCCAGCAGCAGCGGGACTCTGGGGCTCGAGCAGTACTTC	CASSSGTLGLEQYF	TRBD2	TRBV11-2	-	TRBJ2-7
TGTGCCAGCAGCACGACGCGCGGGACGCCTAATGAGCAGTTCTTC	CASSTTRGTPNEQFF	-	TRBV7-9	few	TRBJ2-1